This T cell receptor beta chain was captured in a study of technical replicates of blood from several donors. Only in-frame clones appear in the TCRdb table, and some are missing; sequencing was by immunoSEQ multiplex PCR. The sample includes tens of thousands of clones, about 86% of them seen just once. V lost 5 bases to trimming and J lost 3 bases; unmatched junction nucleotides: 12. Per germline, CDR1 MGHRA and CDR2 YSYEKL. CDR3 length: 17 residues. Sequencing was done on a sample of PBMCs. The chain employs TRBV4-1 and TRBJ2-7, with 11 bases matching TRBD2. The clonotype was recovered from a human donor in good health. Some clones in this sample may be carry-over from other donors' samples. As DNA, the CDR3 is TGCGCCAGCAGCGGGACGGCGGCAGGACTAGCGGGCTACGAGCAGTACTTC. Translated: CASSGTAAGLAGYEQYF.